This T cell receptor beta chain was obtained from a study of graft-versus-host responses after intestinal transplantation. Study at large: Recipients obtained multivisceral, liver-intestinal, or isolated intestinal transplants. Every recipient underwent anti-thymocyte globulin induction, then tacrolimus and steroids for approximately 3 years. Study results and caveats: Early after transplant, HvG clones declined as circulating GvH clones peaked. Clonal ratios of graft-versus-host to host-versus-graft in allografts were high for patients exhibiting graft-donor T cell macrochimerism.

Notes on this clone: Its antigen is as yet unknown.

Germline V CDR1 and CDR2: SGHRS, YFSETQ. This CDR3 spans 19 amino acids. Trimming removed 2 bases from V and 4 bases from J; junction bases left unmatched: 12. Sequenced by immunoSEQ multiplex PCR; TCRdb stores in-frame clones only, minus some. The sample has roughly 17,000 clones, around 82% seen once. From the graft tissue, intraepithelial and lamina propria lymphocytes were released through processing. The sample consisted of ileum tissue, taken 17 days after transplant. The TCR comes from a human patient who received an intestinal transplant, so some T cells may come from the graft donor. The chain couples TRBV5-1 to TRBJ2-2, with 12 bases that match TRBD2. This CDR3 is CASSFTSLGLAGSTGELFF. CDR3 nucleotides: TGCGCCAGCAGCTTTACCTCCCTTGGACTAGCGGGAAGCACCGGGGAGCTGTTTTTT.